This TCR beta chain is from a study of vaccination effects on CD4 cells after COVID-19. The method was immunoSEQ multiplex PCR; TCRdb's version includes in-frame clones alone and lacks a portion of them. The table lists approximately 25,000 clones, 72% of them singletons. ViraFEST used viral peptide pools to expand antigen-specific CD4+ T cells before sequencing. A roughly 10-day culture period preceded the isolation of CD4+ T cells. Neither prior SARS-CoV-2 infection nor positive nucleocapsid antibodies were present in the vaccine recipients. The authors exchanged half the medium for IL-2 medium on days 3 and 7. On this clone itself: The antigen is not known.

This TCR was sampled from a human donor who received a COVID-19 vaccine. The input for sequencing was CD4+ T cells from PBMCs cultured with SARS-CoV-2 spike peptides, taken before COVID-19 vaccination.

DNA for the CDR3: TGTGCCAGCCTCAGGGACAGTTACCAAGAGACCCAGTACTTC. The encoded protein is CASLRDSYQETQYF. The chain combines TRBV2 with TRBJ2-5; 7 bases agree with TRBD1. J lost 0 bases, V lost 8 bases, and 6 bases had no gene match. CDR3 length: 14 amino acids. Germline V lookup: CDR1 SNHLY, CDR2 FYNNEI.